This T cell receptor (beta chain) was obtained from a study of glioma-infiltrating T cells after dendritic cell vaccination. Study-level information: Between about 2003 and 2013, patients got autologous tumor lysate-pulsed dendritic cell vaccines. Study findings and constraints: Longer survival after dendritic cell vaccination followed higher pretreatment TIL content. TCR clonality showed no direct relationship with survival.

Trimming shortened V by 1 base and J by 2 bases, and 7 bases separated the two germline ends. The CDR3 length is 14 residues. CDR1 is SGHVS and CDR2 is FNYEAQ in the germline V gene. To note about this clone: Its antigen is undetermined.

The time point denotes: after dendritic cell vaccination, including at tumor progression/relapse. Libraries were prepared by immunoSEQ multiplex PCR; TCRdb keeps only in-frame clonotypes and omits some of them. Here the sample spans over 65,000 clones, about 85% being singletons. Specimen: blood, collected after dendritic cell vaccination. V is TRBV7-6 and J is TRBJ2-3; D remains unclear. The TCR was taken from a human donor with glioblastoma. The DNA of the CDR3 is TGTGCCAGCAGCTTAGGGCAATACACAGATACGCAGTATTTT. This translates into CASSLGQYTDTQYF. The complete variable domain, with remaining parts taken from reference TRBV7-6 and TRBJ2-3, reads GAGVSQSPRYKVTKRGQDVALRCDPISGHVSLYWYRQALGQGPEFLTYFNYEAQQDKSGLPNDRFSAERPEGSISTLTIQRTEQRDSAMYRCASSLGQYTDTQYFGPGTRLTVL.